What follows describes a single TCR beta chain. No antigen is known for it. The source of the sample is a study of response to subunit inactivated influenza vaccine. Regarding the study as a whole: New T cells are recruited in small numbers by each seasonal influenza vaccination, according to the authors' suggestion.

TCRdb ran MiXCR on the RT-PCR reads and lists one entry per CDR3 protein. The data show around 470,000 distinct CDR3 sequences, with approximately 6.9% seen just once and about an eighth held by the top ten. From germline, CDR1 is MDHEN and CDR2 SYDVKM. The V end lost 3 bases, the J end lost 0 bases, and 12 bases lay between the germline ends. The length of the CDR3 is 15 residues. The J gene is TRBJ2-7, the V gene TRBV28; maybe TRBD2 (6 bases). The source material was PBMCs from blood, sampled approximately 25 months after vaccination. The source of this sequence is a man aged 45-69 years who received an inactivated influenza vaccine. The CDR3 DNA follows: TGTGCCAGCAGTTTGGCTAGCGCCATCTCCTACGAGCAGTACTTC. Translation: CASSLASAISYEQYF.